This T cell receptor beta chain derives from a study of cytomegalovirus exposure and HLA in healthy donors. As for the study in general: An earlier analysis found fewer than 140 million unique TCR beta sequences from approximately 200 million T cells. Whole-study findings and limits: Presence/absence analysis assumed near-uniform sequencing depth across donors. Later analysis suggested most CMV-associated TCR beta chains were HLA-restricted. TCR beta V- and J-gene trimming, according to a later analysis, was linked to a missense DCLRE1C variant.

This clone was observed once. Its specificity is unknown. The CDR3 contains 16 residues. Germline V CDR1 and CDR2: SGHNT, YYREEE (reference sequence). The ends were cut back, 5 bases at V and 0 bases at J, with 16 bases in the middle. Use of 60 Vbeta and 13 Jbeta primers characterized the PCR. TCRdb keeps only in-frame clones here, not all; method: immunoSEQ multiplex PCR. The table records roughly 250,000 clones, 75% to 90% of them present only once. This rearrangement joins TRBV5-4 to TRBJ2-3, with a weak D call TRBD1 (5 bases). This clonotype was obtained from a girl aged 2 to 9 in good health and CMV-seronegative. The specimen was PBMCs. CDR3 residues: CASSGLGAASTDTQYF. The DNA of the CDR3 is TGTGCCAGCAGTGGGTTAGGGGCGGCTAGCACAGATACGCAGTATTTT. Filled out from reference TRBV5-4 and TRBJ2-3, the complete variable domain reads ETGVTQSPTHLIKTRGQQVTLRCSSQSGHNTVSWYQQALGQGPQFIFQYYREEENGRGNFPPRFSGLQFPNYSSELNVNALELDDSALYLCASSGLGAASTDTQYFGPGTRLTVL.